This T cell receptor (beta chain) stems from a study of T-cell reconstitution after alpha-beta-depleted transplantation in children. This CDR3 is 16 amino acids long. The V gene lost 1 base and the J gene lost 4 bases, with 16 bases spanning the gap. Germline CDR1 MGHRA, CDR2 YSYEKL. Unique molecular identifiers were used to barcode this TCRbeta library. TCRdb reprocessed the PCR reads with MiXCR, giving one entry per CDR3 protein. The sample has fewer than 550,000 distinct CDR3 sequences, under 20% seen once. This clonotype has more than one count but fewer than ten. The antigen is not known. General study points: Diversity and T-cell counts at one year after transplant derived mostly from new T cells.

This TCR came from a boy younger than two who had a stem cell transplant for Wiskott-Aldrich syndrome, so the T cells may come from the graft donor. The sample consisted of PBMCs, mostly from graft donor cells, taken 360 days after TCRalphabeta/CD19-depleted stem cell transplant. V and J are TRBV4-1 and TRBJ1-2; possibly TRBD1 for D (5 bases). In DNA form, the CDR3 reads TGCGCCAGCAGCCAAGGCCAGGTGGGGCGGACCTATGGCTACACCTTC. The encoded protein is CASSQGQVGRTYGYTF.